Each of the 30 T cell receptor beta chains below was sequenced from the same sample in a study of shared clonotypes between healthy human individuals. Clones were read by immunoSEQ multiplex PCR, and TCRdb kept only the in-frame ones, dropping some. The sample comprises 470,000 or so clones, 65% to 85% of which are singletons, and more than 9.5% rests with the top ten. The material sequenced was PBMCs. All receptors come from a woman aged 40 to 49 in good health. Some clones in this sample may be carry-over from other donors' samples.

The chain links TRBV5-1 to TRBJ2-7, with TRBD1 matching 7 bases. Germline V gives CDR1 SGHRS, CDR2 YFSETQ. After removal of 4 bases from V and 0 bases from J, the junction contained 10 bases not matched to a gene. This CDR3 spans 16 amino acids. CDR3 loop: CASSPGDSPISYEQYF. DNA of the CDR3: TGCGCCAGCAGCCCAGGGGACAGCCCTATCTCCTACGAGCAGTACTTC.

The V call is TRBV4-1, the J call TRBJ2-7; unclear D gene. The CDR3 runs 16 residues. V was pared by 1 base and J by 2 bases, with 15 bases between. Looked up from germline, CDR1 is MGHRA and CDR2 is YSYEKL. CDR3 in amino acids: CASSQVLTVGTYEQYF. For the CDR3, the DNA is TGCGCCAGCAGCCAAGTGTTAACGGTGGGGACCTACGAGCAGTACTTC.

On this clone: A far larger clone is off by one base, so a read error is likely. The chain carries TRBV7-9 and TRBJ1-5; the D gene is possibly TRBD1 (5 bases). Germline-derived CDR1 and CDR2 are SEHNR and FQNEAQ (reference sequence). This CDR3 is built from 12 residues. Here the CDR3 reads CASGFGGQPQHF. The CDR3 nucleotides read TGTGCCAGCGGCTTTGGGGGTCAGCCCCAGCATTTT.

The CDR3 loop reads CAWSRTDTQYF. The DNA of the CDR3 is TGTGCCTGGAGTAGGACAGATACGCAGTATTTT. The genes are TRBV30 and TRBJ2-3, with unresolved D. CDR1 is GTSNPN, CDR2 SVGIG, per germline (reference sequence). The CDR3 runs to 11 residues. The V gene lost 2 bases and the J gene lost 3 bases, with 3 bases spanning the gap.

V usage is TRBV5-5 and J usage is TRBJ2-5, with D perhaps being TRBD1 or TRBD2 (5 bases each). The CDR3 sequence is 14 residues long. V was shortened by 0 bases and J by 13 bases, with 19 bases between the two germline ends. The V gene's germline CDR1 is SGHKS and CDR2 YYEKEE (reference sequence). The CDR3 DNA is TGTGCCAGCAGCTTGGGACGGGACCAAGAGACCAGGTACTTC. Translated: CASSLGRDQETRYF.

Points on this clone: With a far larger clone one base away, a read error is the likely cause. In the same sample, other DNA sequences code for this CDR3. The chain has TRBV7-9 and TRBJ2-3; 12 nucleotides match TRBD2. CDR3 length: 18 residues. The junction had 11 bases not matched to a gene; V was cut back by 3 bases and J by 4 bases. Looked up from germline, CDR1 is SEHNR and CDR2 is FQNEAQ (reference sequence). The CDR3: CASSFTLAGGAIADTQYF. The CDR3 nucleotides read TGTGCCAGCAGCTTTACCCTAGCGGGAGGGGCGATCGCAGATACGCAGTATTTT.

V gene TRBV5-1 combines with J gene TRBJ2-2, with D maybe TRBD2 (6 bases). The CDR3 spans 16 residues. Germline assignment: CDR1 SGHRS and CDR2 YFSETQ. The ends were cut back, 3 bases at V and 4 bases at J, with 16 bases in the middle. The DNA for the CDR3 is TGCGCCAGCAGCTCGCAGGAGGGCGAGGGCACCGGGGAGCTGTTTTTT. Its translation is CASSSQEGEGTGELFF.

This rearrangement joins TRBV4-2 to TRBJ2-2; D uncertain. Trimming took 5 bases from V and 0 from J, leaving 7 bases between them. Germline V lookup: CDR1 LGHNA, CDR2 YNFKEQ. This CDR3 contains 14 residues. CDR3 region: CASSLYTNTGELFF. CDR3 sequence (DNA): TGTGCCAGCAGCTTGTACACGAACACCGGGGAGCTGTTTTTT.

This clone was observed a single time. The chain recombines TRBV7-9 with TRBJ2-5; the match to TRBD1 covers 7 bases. Per germline, CDR1 SEHNR and CDR2 FQNEAQ (reference sequence). With 2 bases clipped from V and 4 bases from J, the junction kept 4 bases outside the gene matches. The CDR3 totals 14 residues. The CDR3 nucleotides are TGTGCCAGCAGCTTATCGACAGGGAGAGAGACCCAGTACTTC. As protein: CASSLSTGRETQYF.

The V and J genes are TRBV7-3 and TRBJ2-1; 7 bases agree with TRBD2. The junction had 7 bases not matched to a gene; V was cut back by 4 bases and J by 4 bases. The CDR3 spans 15 residues. Per germline, CDR1 SGHTA and CDR2 FQGTGA. DNA of the CDR3: TGTGCCAGCAGCTCCCAACCGGGACTATACAATGAGCAGTTCTTC. Translation: CASSSQPGLYNEQFF.

This clone appeared a single time. The chain couples TRBV6-4 to TRBJ2-1; D perhaps matches TRBD2 (6 bases). The CDR3 contains 13 residues. Germline lookup yields CDR1 MRHNA and CDR2 SNTAGT. V dropped 4 bases and J dropped 7 bases, with 11 bases sitting between them. Here the CDR3 DNA reads TGTGCCAGCAGTGGCCCCGGAGGGAATGAGCAGTTCTTC. Translated, it gives CASSGPGGNEQFF.

As for this clone: This is likely an artifact of a read error, given a far larger clone one base away. The sample holds other DNA sequences that translate to the same CDR3. The V gene is TRBV5-6, the J gene TRBJ2-6, with D maybe TRBD1 (5 bases). The CDR3 sequence is 15 residues long. CDR1 and CDR2 from the germline V gene are SGHDT and YYEEEE. CDR3 sequence reads: CASSLWSSGANVLTF. The CDR3, as DNA: TGTGCCAGCAGCTTGTGGAGCTCTGGGGCCAACGTACTGACTTTC.

The chain recombines TRBV6-5 with TRBJ1-3, with 8 bases lining up with TRBD1. CDR3 length: 16 residues. Germline loops: CDR1 MNHEY, CDR2 SVGAGI. V dropped 2 bases and J dropped 0; count of bases not matched to a gene: 3. This CDR3 reads CASSYAGTGSGNTIYF. The CDR3 DNA reads TGTGCCAGCAGTTACGCTGGGACAGGCTCTGGAAACACCATATATTTT.

The V call is TRBV19, the J call TRBJ1-5, with no clear D. The V end was cut by 6 bases, the J end by 0 bases, with 6 bases between. Per the germline V gene, CDR1 is LNHDA and CDR2 is SQIVND (reference sequence). The CDR3 contains 13 residues. This chain's CDR3 is CASSGNSNQPQHF. In DNA, the CDR3 is TGTGCCAGTAGCGGTAATAGCAATCAGCCCCAGCATTTT.

The V and J genes are TRBV5-6 and TRBJ1-2; the match to TRBD1 covers 12 bases. V was clipped by 3 bases and J by 8 bases; unmatched bases: 8. Germline V gene lookup returns CDR1 SGHDT and CDR2 YYEEEE. This CDR3 contains 15 residues. The CDR3 is CASSYSGQGARGYTF. The CDR3 nucleotides read TGTGCCAGCAGCTACTCGGGACAGGGGGCGCGGGGCTACACCTTC.

The gene calls are TRBV28 and TRBJ2-7; 7 nucleotides match TRBD2. This CDR3 has 13 amino acids. Germline V lookup: CDR1 MDHEN, CDR2 SYDVKM. The ends lost 6 bases at V and 3 bases at J; junction bases unmatched: 5. CDR3 DNA: TGTGCCAGCAGGACCTCGGGGGGCTACGAGCAGTACTTC. Protein: CASRTSGGYEQYF.

This clone was recorded once. A far larger clone is one base from this, pointing to a likely read error. The DNA is omitted, as the CDR3 cannot be located on it reliably, and the CDR3 follows TCRdb's listing. The rearrangement links TRBV29-1 to TRBJ1-1; TRBD1 reflects the table's D call only, with no check against the DNA. The CDR3 spans 15 amino acids, including both terminal residues. Germline CDR1 SQVTM, CDR2 ANQGSEA. CDR3 residues: CSVSPVGQGATEDFF.

This clone was counted a few times. The rearrangement links TRBV10-2 to TRBJ2-3; D might be TRBD2 (6 bases). This CDR3 is built from 16 residues. CDR1 is WSHSY and CDR2 is SAAADI in the germline V gene. Trimming removed 6 bases at V and 0 bases at J, with 16 bases between. For the CDR3, the DNA is TGCGCCAGCAGGCCGGGAGCGGATCCTAGCACAGATACGCAGTATTTT. Translating gives CASRPGADPSTDTQYF.

The V call is TRBV7-9, the J call TRBJ1-4; 8 bases line up with TRBD1. The germline gives CDR1 SEHNR, CDR2 FQNEAQ (reference sequence). After removal of 2 bases from V and 0 bases from J, the junction contained 2 bases not matched to a gene. The CDR3 consists of 16 residues. The CDR3: CASSLQGAATNEKLFF. The CDR3 DNA sequence: TGTGCCAGCAGCTTACAGGGGGCCGCAACTAATGAAAAACTGTTTTTT.

J is TRBJ2-3 and V is TRBV7-7; tentatively, D is TRBD1 (5 bases). The CDR3 is 13 amino acids. The V gene's germline CDR1 is SSHAT and CDR2 FNYEAQ (reference sequence). Trimming shortened V by 1 base and J by 5 bases, and 7 bases separated the two germline ends. The CDR3 DNA follows: TGTGCCAGCAGCTTAGGCAGGGAAGATACGCAGTATTTT. Translating it yields CASSLGREDTQYF.

The chain is built from TRBV27 and TRBJ2-5; no clear D gene. V dropped 4 bases and J dropped 4 bases, with 10 bases sitting between them. Germline CDR1 reads MNHEY; CDR2 reads SMNVEV (reference sequence). The CDR3 runs 13 residues. The CDR3: CASSYRARETQYF. CDR3 bases: TGTGCCAGCAGTTACCGCGCTCGAGAGACCCAGTACTTC.

This clone has a handful of counts. A read error may be the cause here, since a much bigger clone is one base away. This chain uses TRBV7-8 with TRBJ1-1, with D maybe TRBD1 (5 bases). V was trimmed by 7 bases and J by 5 bases, leaving 14 bases between them. Germline CDR1 and CDR2: SGHVS and FQNEAQ. The CDR3 length is 13 residues. The CDR3 DNA sequence: TGTGCCAGCAACCTCTGGGGGGGAACTGAAGCTTTCTTT. Protein: CASNLWGGTEAFF.

Notes on this clone: A far more abundant clone sits one base away, making this likely a read error. This rearrangement joins TRBV4-2 to TRBJ1-5; D unclear. The length of the CDR3 is 15 residues. Germline V gene sequence: CDR1 LGHNA, CDR2 YNFKEQ. Trimming shortened V by 5 bases and J by 0 bases, and 11 bases separated the two germline ends. As DNA, the CDR3 is TGTGCCAGCAGCTTAGGAGGAGTTAGCAATCAGCCCCAGCATTTT. Its protein product is CASSLGGVSNQPQHF.

This clone was counted between two and nine times. V usage is TRBV28 and J usage is TRBJ1-1; D is uncertain. The V gene's germline CDR1 is MDHEN and CDR2 SYDVKM. This CDR3 comprises 9 residues. Trimming cost V 4 bases and J 11 bases, with 5 bases left between them. The CDR3 nucleotides read TGTGCCAGCAGTTCTCGGGCTTTCTTT. Its protein is CASSSRAFF.

This clone has ten or more counts. This could be a read error, since a much larger clone is one nucleotide away. CDR3: CAWSGRAYTEAFF. The CDR3 DNA reads TGTGCCTGGAGCGGCAGGGCCTACACTGAAGCTTTCTTT. J is TRBJ1-1 and V is TRBV30; D might be TRBD1 (5 bases). The CDR3 is 13 amino acids. Trimming took 3 bases from V and 3 from J, leaving 11 bases between them. Germline CDR1 reads GTSNPN; CDR2 reads SVGIG (reference sequence). Drawing the rest from reference TRBV30 and TRBJ1-1, the complete variable domain is SQTIHQWPATLVQPVGSPLSLECTVEGTSNPNLYWYRQAAGRGLQLLFYSVGIGQISSEVPQNLSASRPQDRQFILSSKKLLLSDSGFYLCAWSGRAYTEAFFGQGTRLTVV.

The chain has TRBV7-3 and TRBJ2-2; D may match TRBD1 or TRBD2 (5 bases each). V was shortened by 5 bases and J by 4 bases, with 17 bases between the two germline ends. The CDR3 consists of 16 residues. Looked up from germline, CDR1 is SGHTA and CDR2 is FQGTGA. The DNA of the CDR3 is TGTGCCAGCAGCCCCCGGGGTGGGGGTACCACCGGGGAGCTGTTTTTT. Translation gives CASSPRGGGTTGELFF.

The rearrangement joins TRBV7-2 to TRBJ2-2; 15 bases align to TRBD2. The CDR3 has 17 residues. Germline V gene sequence: CDR1 SGHTA, CDR2 FQGNSA. Losses at the gene ends were 3 bases for V and 7 bases for J; bases not matched to a gene: 6. CDR3 coding DNA: TGTGCCAGCAGCTTCCCGGGACTAGCGGGAGGCGGCGGGGAGCTGTTTTTT. It is translated as CASSFPGLAGGGGELFF.

This clone has only a few counts. A single base separates this from a much larger clone, so it may be a read error. Other DNA variants within this sample encode the same CDR3. The rearrangement joins TRBV13 to TRBJ1-1, with D uncertain. Trimming removed 4 bases at V and 6 bases at J, with 18 bases between. CDR3 length: 15 residues. Germline-derived CDR1 and CDR2 are PRHDT and FYEKMQ (reference sequence). The CDR3 region has the DNA TGTGCCAGCAGCTCCTACGGTACACCCCCCCCTGAAGCTTTCTTT. It is translated as CASSSYGTPPPEAFF.

J is TRBJ2-7 and V is TRBV5-1; no clear D. The V end lost 4 bases, the J end lost 2 bases, and 13 bases lay between the germline ends. The CDR3 has 14 residues. Germline assignment: CDR1 SGHRS and CDR2 YFSETQ. The CDR3 loop is CASSRETITYEQYF. Written as DNA, the CDR3 is TGCGCCAGCAGCCGTGAAACGATCACCTACGAGCAGTACTTC.

With respect to this clone: A far larger clone is one nucleotide away, so this likely arose from a read error. The same CDR3 can be traced to other DNA sequences in this sample. The chain couples TRBV28 to TRBJ2-7; 9 bases agree with TRBD1. There are 14 residues in the CDR3. J was trimmed by 5 bases and V by 5 bases; bases with no gene match: 7. CDR1 MDHEN and CDR2 SYDVKM come from the germline V gene. The DNA of the CDR3 is TGTGCCAGCAGTCTAGGGACAGGGTGTAACGAGCAGTACTTC. This sequence encodes CASSLGTGCNEQYF.